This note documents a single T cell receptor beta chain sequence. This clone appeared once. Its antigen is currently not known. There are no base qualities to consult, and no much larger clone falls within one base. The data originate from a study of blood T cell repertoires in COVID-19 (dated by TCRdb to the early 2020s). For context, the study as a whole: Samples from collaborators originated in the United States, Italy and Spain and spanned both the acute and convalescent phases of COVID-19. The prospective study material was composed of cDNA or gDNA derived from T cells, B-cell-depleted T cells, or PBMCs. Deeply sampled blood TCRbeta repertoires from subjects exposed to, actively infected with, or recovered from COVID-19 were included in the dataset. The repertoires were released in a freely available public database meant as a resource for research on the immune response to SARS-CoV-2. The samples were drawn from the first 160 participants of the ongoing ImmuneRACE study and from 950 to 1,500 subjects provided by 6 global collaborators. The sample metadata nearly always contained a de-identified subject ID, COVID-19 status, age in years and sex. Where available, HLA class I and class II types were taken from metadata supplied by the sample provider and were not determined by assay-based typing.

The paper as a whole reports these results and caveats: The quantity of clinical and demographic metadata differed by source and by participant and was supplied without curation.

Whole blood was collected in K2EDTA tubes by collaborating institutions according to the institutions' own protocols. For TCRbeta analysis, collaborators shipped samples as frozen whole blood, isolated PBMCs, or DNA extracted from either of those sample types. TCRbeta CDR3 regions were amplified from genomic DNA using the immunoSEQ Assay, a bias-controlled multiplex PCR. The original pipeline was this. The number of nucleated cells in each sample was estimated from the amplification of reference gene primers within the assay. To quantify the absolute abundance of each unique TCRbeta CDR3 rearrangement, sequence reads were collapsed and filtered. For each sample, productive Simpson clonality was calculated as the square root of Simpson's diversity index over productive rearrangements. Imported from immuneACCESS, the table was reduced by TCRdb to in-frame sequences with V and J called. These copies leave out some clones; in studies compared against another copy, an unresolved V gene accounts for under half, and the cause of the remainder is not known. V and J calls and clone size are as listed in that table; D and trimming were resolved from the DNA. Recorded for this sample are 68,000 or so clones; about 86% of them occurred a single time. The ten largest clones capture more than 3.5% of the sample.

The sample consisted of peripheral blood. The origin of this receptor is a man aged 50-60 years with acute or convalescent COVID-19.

The bases read TGTGCCAGCGCTACTCGGAGGCTAGAGGAAGATACGCAGTATTTT. It translates as CASATRRLEEDTQYF. The V and J genes are TRBV27 and TRBJ2-3; TRBD2 is a weak D gene call, 5 bases matching. Taken from the germline V gene (reference sequence), the CDR1 and CDR2 loops are MNHEY and SMNVEV. V loses 8 bases, J loses 5 bases, and the germline ends lie 20 bases apart. Measured from the cysteine to the phenylalanine, the CDR3 is 15 residues long. The CDR3 DNA has 45 bases and is translated from base 1.